A single sample gave rise to the 17 T cell receptor beta chains below, sequenced in a study of pediatric ulcerative colitis. During colonoscopy, one to two rectal pinch biopsies were collected. The method was immunoSEQ multiplex PCR; TCRdb's version includes in-frame clones alone and lacks a portion of them. The sample records 40,000 to 60,000 clones, around 76% being singletons. Sequencing input: gut tissue. Receptors originate from a girl between 5 and 17 years old with moderate ulcerative colitis.

In this sample, this clone turned up once. This chain connects TRBV6-1 to TRBJ2-5; D might be TRBD1 or TRBD2, each matching 5 bases. Per the germline V gene, CDR1 is MNHNS and CDR2 is SASEGT. The V gene lost 4 bases and the J gene lost 3 bases, with 12 bases spanning the gap. The CDR3 is 14 amino acids. The CDR3 coding sequence is TGTGCCAGCAGTGGGTCGGGGCAGAAAGAGACCCAGTACTTC. Translated, it gives CASSGSGQKETQYF.

The chain has TRBV7-9 and TRBJ1-3; D gene uncertain. The germline CDR1 and CDR2 sequences are SEHNR and FQNEAQ (reference sequence). CDR3 size: 17 residues. Between the trimmed V and J ends, which lost 0 bases and 2 bases, there was a span of 14 bases. The CDR3 sequence is CASSLAAMTGTGNTIYF. CDR3 coding DNA: TGTGCCAGCAGCTTAGCTGCTATGACGGGAACTGGAAACACCATATATTTT.

The chain combines TRBV6-4 with TRBJ2-7; D is possibly TRBD2 (7 bases). The CDR3 totals 12 residues. The V gene's germline CDR1 is MRHNA and CDR2 SNTAGT. Trimming stripped 4 bases from V and 6 bases from J, with 10 bases between. The CDR3 is CASSGGGSEQYF. The CDR3 DNA reads as TGTGCCAGCAGTGGGGGGGGCAGCGAGCAGTACTTC.

The chain is built from TRBV7-3 and TRBJ1-5, with 8 bases identical to TRBD1. Germline values: CDR1 SGHTA, CDR2 FQGTGA. There are 15 residues in the CDR3. After removal of 3 bases from V and 3 bases from J, the junction contained 4 bases not matched to a gene. The CDR3 bases are TGTGCCAGCAGCTTCGACAGGGGTTTCAATCAGCCCCAGCATTTT. Translating gives CASSFDRGFNQPQHF.

The chain recombines TRBV6-6 with TRBJ1-1, with D maybe TRBD1 (5 bases). The V end lost 5 bases, the J end lost 6 bases, and 19 bases lay between the germline ends. Germline loops: CDR1 MNHNY, CDR2 SVGAGI (reference sequence). The CDR3 consists of 15 residues. The CDR3 nucleotides are TGTGCCAGCAGTCTCCCCCAGGGTGGGAAACCTGAAGCTTTCTTT. This sequence encodes CASSLPQGGKPEAFF.

This sequence joins TRBV27 and TRBJ2-1; tentatively, D is TRBD2 (6 bases). The CDR3 consists of 14 residues. Trimming pared 5 bases from V and 7 bases from J, leaving 15 bases between. In germline, CDR1 is MNHEY, CDR2 SMNVEV (reference sequence). CDR3 region: CASSLRDSTNEQFF. The CDR3 region has the DNA TGTGCCAGCAGTCTACGGGACTCTACTAATGAGCAGTTCTTC.

The table lists this clone with a count of one. The gene calls are TRBV7-9 and TRBJ2-7; D is ambiguous. This CDR3 contains 14 residues. The germline V gene has CDR1 SEHNR and CDR2 FQNEAQ (reference sequence). With 1 base removed from V and 2 bases from J, the gap between germline ends came to 9 bases. This CDR3 is CASSLGGSAYEQYF. The DNA of the CDR3 is TGTGCCAGCAGCTTAGGAGGTAGTGCCTACGAGCAGTACTTC.

CDR3 sequence: CATRSYNEQFF. For the CDR3, the DNA is TGTGCCACCCGGAGCTACAATGAGCAGTTCTTC. This chain uses TRBV6-5 with TRBJ2-1; D is ambiguous. The CDR3 runs 11 residues. The V and J ends lost 10 bases and 3 bases respectively, with 7 bases between them. Looked up from germline, CDR1 is MNHEY and CDR2 is SVGAGI.

V gene TRBV11-3 combines with J gene TRBJ2-1; no clear D gene. Between the trimmed V and J ends, which lost 5 bases and 5 bases, there was a span of 10 bases. The CDR3 length is 13 residues. In germline, CDR1 is SGHNT, CDR2 YENEEA. The CDR3 coding sequence is TGTGCCAGCAGCGCTCGGCTAAACAATGAGCAGTTCTTC. Translated: CASSARLNNEQFF.

The V and J genes are TRBV9 and TRBJ2-3; TRBD2 agrees at 7 bases. V lost 0 bases to trimming and J lost 0 bases; unmatched junction nucleotides: 4. The V gene's germline CDR1 is SGDLS and CDR2 YYNGEE. The CDR3 contains 16 residues. CDR3 coding DNA: TGTGCCAGCAGCGTAGCCCTAGCGGCTAGCACAGATACGCAGTATTTT. Protein: CASSVALAASTDTQYF.

This sequence joins TRBV27 and TRBJ1-3; D might be TRBD1 (5 bases). The V end lost 3 bases, the J end lost 0 bases, and 9 bases lay between the germline ends. The CDR3 has 15 residues. Germline V gives CDR1 MNHEY, CDR2 SMNVEV (reference sequence). The CDR3 nucleotides are TGTGCCAGCAGTTTCAGGGTGGGCTCTGGAAACACCATATATTTT. Its protein is CASSFRVGSGNTIYF.

V gene TRBV7-2 combines with J gene TRBJ2-7; D is tentatively TRBD1 or TRBD2 (5 bases each). Between the trimmed V and J ends, which lost 1 base and 0 bases, there was a span of 13 bases. Germline CDR1 is SGHTA and CDR2 is FQGNSA. This CDR3 has 16 amino acids. CDR3 coding DNA: TGTGCCAGCAGCTTAGATCGGGGCGCGGGCTCCTACGAGCAGTACTTC. This translates into CASSLDRGAGSYEQYF. Variable domain in full (rest from reference TRBV7-2 and TRBJ2-7): GAGVSQSPSNKVTEKGKDVELRCDPISGHTALYWYRQSLGQGLEFLIYFQGNSAPDKSGLPSDRFSAERTGGSVSTLTIQRTQQEDSAVYLCASSLDRGAGSYEQYFGPGTRLTVT.

The rearrangement links TRBV5-1 to TRBJ2-4; 8 bases match TRBD1. J was trimmed by 2 bases and V by 2 bases; bases with no gene match: 6. Germline values: CDR1 SGHRS, CDR2 YFSETQ. This CDR3 spans 16 amino acids. CDR3 residues: CASSLVQGEPKNIQYF. CDR3 nucleotide sequence: TGCGCCAGCAGCTTAGTACAGGGGGAACCCAAAAACATTCAGTACTTC.

This clone was seen only a few times. The chain is built from TRBV13 and TRBJ2-3; the D gene is possibly TRBD2 (6 bases). V lost 6 bases and J lost 2, with 12 bases in between. CDR1 and CDR2 (germline): PRHDT, FYEKMQ (reference sequence). This CDR3 spans 14 amino acids. CDR3 nucleotide sequence: TGTGCCAGCAGGGGACTGCAGATCACAGATACGCAGTATTTT. As protein: CASRGLQITDTQYF.

A single count supports this clone. V and J are TRBV30 and TRBJ1-2; maybe TRBD1 (5 bases). Per the germline V gene, CDR1 is GTSNPN and CDR2 is SVGIG (reference sequence). CDR3 length: 13 residues. V was shortened by 4 bases and J by 5 bases, with 14 bases between the two germline ends. This chain's CDR3 is CAWTPGNLYGYTF. The CDR3 bases are TGTGCCTGGACGCCAGGGAATCTATATGGCTACACCTTC.

The chain joins TRBV28 to TRBJ1-2; no clear D. CDR3 length: 12 amino acids. V was shortened by 5 bases and J by 1 base, with 5 bases between the two germline ends. The germline CDR1 and CDR2 sequences are MDHEN and SYDVKM. In nucleotides, the CDR3 is TGTGCCAGCAGTGGCAGTAACTATGGCTACACCTTC. Its protein product is CASSGSNYGYTF.

The chain recombines TRBV7-2 with TRBJ2-1, with 8 bases identical to TRBD2. Germline CDR1 is SGHTA and CDR2 is FQGNSA. CDR3 length: 15 amino acids. The ends lost 5 bases at V and 0 bases at J; junction bases unmatched: 3. DNA for the CDR3: TGTGCCAGCAGCCGGGGGGGCAGCTCCTACAATGAGCAGTTCTTC. It is translated as CASSRGGSSYNEQFF. The full variable domain, its missing parts supplied by reference TRBV7-2 and TRBJ2-1, is GAGVSQSPSNKVTEKGKDVELRCDPISGHTALYWYRQSLGQGLEFLIYFQGNSAPDKSGLPSDRFSAERTGGSVSTLTIQRTQQEDSAVYLCASSRGGSSYNEQFFGPGTRLTVL.